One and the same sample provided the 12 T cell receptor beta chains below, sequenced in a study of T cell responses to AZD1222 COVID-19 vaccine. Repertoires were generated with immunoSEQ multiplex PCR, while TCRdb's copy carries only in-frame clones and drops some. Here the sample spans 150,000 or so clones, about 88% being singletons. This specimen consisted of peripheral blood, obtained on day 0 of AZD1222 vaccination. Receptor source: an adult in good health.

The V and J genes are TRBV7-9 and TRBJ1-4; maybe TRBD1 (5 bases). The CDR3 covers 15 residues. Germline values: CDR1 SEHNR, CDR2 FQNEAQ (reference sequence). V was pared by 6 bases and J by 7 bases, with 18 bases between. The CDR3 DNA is TGTGCCAGCAGTCGACAAGAAACCGGGACTGAAAAACTGTTTTTT. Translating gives CASSRQETGTEKLFF.

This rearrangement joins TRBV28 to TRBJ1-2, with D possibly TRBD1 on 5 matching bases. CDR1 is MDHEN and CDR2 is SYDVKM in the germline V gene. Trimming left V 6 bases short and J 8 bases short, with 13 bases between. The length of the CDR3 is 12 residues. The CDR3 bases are TGTGCCAGCAGGCCCTCGGGGGAAGGCTACACCTTC. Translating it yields CASRPSGEGYTF.

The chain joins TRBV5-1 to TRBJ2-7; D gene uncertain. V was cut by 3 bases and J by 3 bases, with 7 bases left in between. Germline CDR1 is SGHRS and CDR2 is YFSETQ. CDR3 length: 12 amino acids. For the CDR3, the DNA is TGCGCCAGCAGCTCGTCGGGCTACGAGCAGTACTTC. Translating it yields CASSSSGYEQYF.

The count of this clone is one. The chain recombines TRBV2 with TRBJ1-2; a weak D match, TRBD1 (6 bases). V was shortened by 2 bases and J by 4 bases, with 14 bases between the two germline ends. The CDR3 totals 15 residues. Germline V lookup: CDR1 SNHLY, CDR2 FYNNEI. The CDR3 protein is CASSERGGAGYGYTF. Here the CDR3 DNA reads TGTGCCAGCAGTGAACGGGGGGGCGCCGGCTATGGCTACACCTTC.

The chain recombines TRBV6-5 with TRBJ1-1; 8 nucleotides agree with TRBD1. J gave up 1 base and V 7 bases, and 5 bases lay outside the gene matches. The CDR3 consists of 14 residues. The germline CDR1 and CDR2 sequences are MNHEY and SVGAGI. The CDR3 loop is CASTPDRGNTEAFF. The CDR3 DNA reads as TGTGCCAGCACCCCCGACAGGGGGAACACTGAAGCTTTCTTT.

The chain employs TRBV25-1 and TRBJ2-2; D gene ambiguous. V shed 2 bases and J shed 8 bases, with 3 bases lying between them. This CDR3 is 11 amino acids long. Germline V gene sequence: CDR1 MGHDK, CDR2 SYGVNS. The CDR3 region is CASSEGGELFF. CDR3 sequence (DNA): TGTGCCAGCAGTGAAGGGGGGGAGCTGTTTTTT.

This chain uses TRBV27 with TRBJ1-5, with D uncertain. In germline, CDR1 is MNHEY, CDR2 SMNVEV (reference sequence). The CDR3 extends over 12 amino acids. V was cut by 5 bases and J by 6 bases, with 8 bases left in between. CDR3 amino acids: CASSPRGQPQHF. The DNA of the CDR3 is TGTGCCAGCAGTCCACGCGGTCAGCCCCAGCATTTT.

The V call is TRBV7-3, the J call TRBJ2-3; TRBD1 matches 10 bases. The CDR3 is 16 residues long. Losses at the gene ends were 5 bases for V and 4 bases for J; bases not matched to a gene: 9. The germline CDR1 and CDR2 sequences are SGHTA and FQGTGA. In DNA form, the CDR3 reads TGTGCCAGCAGCCCCGGGACAGGGGCTAGTGCAGATACGCAGTATTTT. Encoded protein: CASSPGTGASADTQYF.

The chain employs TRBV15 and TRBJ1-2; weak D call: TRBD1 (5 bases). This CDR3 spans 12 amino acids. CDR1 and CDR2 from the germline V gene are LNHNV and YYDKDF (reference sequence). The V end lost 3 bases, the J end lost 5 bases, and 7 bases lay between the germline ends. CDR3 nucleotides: TGTGCCACCAGCAGTGGGGGATATGGCTACACCTTC. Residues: CATSSGGYGYTF.

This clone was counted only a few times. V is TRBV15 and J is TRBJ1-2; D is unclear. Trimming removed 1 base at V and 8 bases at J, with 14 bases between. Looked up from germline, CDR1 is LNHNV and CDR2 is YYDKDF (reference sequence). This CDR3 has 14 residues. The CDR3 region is CATSRVGQVRGYTF. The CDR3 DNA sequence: TGTGCCACCAGCAGAGTCGGGCAGGTGAGGGGCTACACCTTC.

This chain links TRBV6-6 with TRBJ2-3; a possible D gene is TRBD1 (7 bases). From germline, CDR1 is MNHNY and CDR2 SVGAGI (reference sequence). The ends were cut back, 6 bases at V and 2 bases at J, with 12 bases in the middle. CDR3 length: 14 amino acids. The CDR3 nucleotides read TGTGCCAGCAGCCGCGGGACAGTCACAGATACGCAGTATTTT. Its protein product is CASSRGTVTDTQYF.

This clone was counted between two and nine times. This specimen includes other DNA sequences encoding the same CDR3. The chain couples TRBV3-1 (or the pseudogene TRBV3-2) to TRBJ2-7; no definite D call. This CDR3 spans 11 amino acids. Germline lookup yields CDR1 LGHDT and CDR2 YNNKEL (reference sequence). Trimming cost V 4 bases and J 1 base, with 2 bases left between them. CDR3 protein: CASSLSYEQYF. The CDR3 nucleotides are TGTGCCAGCAGCCTATCCTACGAGCAGTACTTC.